At least ten counts were recorded for the clone carrying this TCR beta chain. The entry originates in a study of regulatory T cells in long-lasting Graves disease. V gave up 2 bases and J gave up 4 bases; unmatched junction bases: 17. Germline V gives CDR1 SGHKS, CDR2 YYEKEE (reference sequence). This CDR3 has 19 amino acids. The time point: newly diagnosed GD, antithyroid drugs for less than 3 months. Construction of the TCR library relied on RNA isolated from PBMCs. Construction of TCR beta libraries relied on iRepertoire HTBI primers and on Arm-PCR targeting CDR3 regions. Via MiXCR, TCRdb re-called the multiplex PCR reads, giving one row per CDR3 protein. In the table there are 440,000 or so distinct CDR3 sequences, over 15% of which are singletons. These data are also associated with another study on T cells in Graves' hyperthyroidism and ophthalmopathy.

The starting material was peripheral blood mononuclear cells (PBMCs), obtained at new diagnosis, from a patient treated with antithyroid drugs. The chain carries TRBV5-5 and TRBJ2-3; TRBD2 agrees at 9 bases. The origin of this receptor is a young woman with Graves disease. The CDR3 coding sequence is TGTGCCAGCAGCTTCCGGGTAGCGGGAGCGAAAGGGGGCGCAGATACGCAGTATTTT. It is translated as CASSFRVAGAKGGADTQYF.